These T cell receptor beta chains were read from a single sample in a study of radiotherapy plus CTLA-4 blockade in lung cancer. This table comes from immunoSEQ multiplex PCR, and its TCRdb copy is limited to in-frame clones, with some not included. The sample shows roughly 48,000 clones, approximately 85% of them seen only once. Source: peripheral blood, taken from a patient treated with radiotherapy plus ipilimumab. The receptors stem from a human donor with non-small cell lung cancer who had stable disease on radiotherapy plus ipilimumab. Both conserved end residues are part of each CDR3. The D gene is left open where the match is weak. Rows give clone size only sometimes, using once, few, many, or a class for an expanded clone.

d_call | j_call | clone_size | v_call | cdr3_aa | cdr3_nt
NA | TRBJ2-5 | once | TRBV7-3 | CASSLSAGEETQYF | TGTGCCAGCAGCTTAAGTGCCGGGGAGGAGACCCAGTACTTC
NA | TRBJ2-5 | NA | TRBV11-3 | CASSPDSQETQYF | TGTGCCAGCAGCCCGGACAGCCAAGAGACCCAGTACTTC
NA | TRBJ2-3 | few | TRBV11-2 | CASSPRGGDTQYF | TGTGCCAGCAGCCCGAGAGGGGGAGATACGCAGTATTTT
TRBD1 | TRBJ2-5 | NA | TRBV28 | CASSLLGWTGGLQRQETQYF | TGTGCCAGCAGTTTATTGGGATGGACAGGGGGCCTTCAACGTCAAGAGACCCAGTACTTC
NA | TRBJ1-5 | NA | TRBV27 | CASSFRGYSNQPQHF | TGTGCCAGCAGTTTCCGGGGGTATAGCAATCAGCCCCAGCATTTT
NA | TRBJ2-7 | once | TRBV21-1 | CASSDGTSGSLYYEQYF | TGTGCCAGCAGCGACGGGACTAGCGGGAGCTTATACTACGAGCAGTACTTC
TRBD2 | TRBJ2-1 | NA | TRBV10-3 | CAISTSGSNEQFF | TGTGCCATCTCGACTAGCGGGAGCAATGAGCAGTTCTTC
NA | TRBJ1-5 | NA | TRBV27 | CASSLWGPTQPQHF | TGTGCCAGCAGTTTATGGGGGCCCACTCAGCCCCAGCATTTT
NA | TRBJ1-2 | NA | TRBV4-3 | CASSQLRTAYGYTF | TGCGCCAGCAGCCAACTTAGGACAGCATATGGCTACACCTTC
TRBD1 | TRBJ2-7 | NA | TRBV7-3 | CASSFSGTGDPAYEQYF | TGTGCCAGCAGCTTCTCCGGGACAGGGGACCCAGCCTACGAGCAGTACTTC
NA | TRBJ2-1 | NA | TRBV11-2 | CASSLELMTNEQFF | TGTGCCAGCAGCTTAGAGTTAATGACTAACGAGCAGTTCTTC
TRBD2 | TRBJ2-5 | NA | TRBV5-4 | CASSPGLAGGQETQYF | TGTGCCAGCAGCCCGGGACTAGCGGGAGGACAAGAGACCCAGTACTTC
NA | TRBJ2-7 | once | TRBV21-1 | CASSKPKTYEQYF | TGTGCCAGCAGCAAACCCAAAACCTACGAGCAGTACTTC
TRBD1 | TRBJ2-2 | NA | TRBV19 | CASSRRDRGQYDANTGELFF | TGTGCCAGTAGTCGCCGGGACAGGGGACAATACGACGCGAACACCGGGGAGCTGTTTTTT
TRBD1 | TRBJ2-5 | few | TRBV5-1 | CASSLGQGQTQYF | TGCGCCAGCAGCTTGGGACAGGGACAGACCCAGTACTTC
TRBD2 | TRBJ2-1 | NA | TRBV4-3 | CASSQEKLADPRNEQFF | TGCGCCAGCAGCCAAGAAAAACTAGCGGATCCCCGGAATGAGCAGTTCTTC
NA | TRBJ2-2 | once | TRBV7-9 | CASIEEGNTGELFF | TGTGCCAGCATTGAGGAGGGGAACACCGGGGAGCTGTTTTTT
TRBD1 | TRBJ1-1 | NA | TRBV30 | CASQRGHTEAFF | TGTGCCTCTCAGAGGGGGCACACTGAAGCTTTCTTT
TRBD1 | TRBJ2-6 | NA | TRBV25-1 | CASSETGVNVLTF | TGTGCCAGCAGTGAGACAGGGGTCAACGTCCTGACTTTC
TRBD2 | TRBJ2-1 | NA | TRBV27 | CASSLYTGLAGGPRNEQFF | TGTGCCAGCAGTTTATATACAGGATTAGCGGGAGGGCCCCGGAATGAGCAGTTCTTC
TRBD1 | TRBJ2-3 | NA | TRBV11-3 | CASSLAARGLEADTQYF | TGTGCCAGCAGCTTAGCAGCCAGGGGGCTTGAAGCAGATACGCAGTATTTT
NA | TRBJ1-4 | NA | TRBV21-1 | CASSKVQHCGEKLFF | TGTGCCAGCAGCAAAGTCCAGCACTGCGGGGAAAAACTGTTTTTT
TRBD1 | TRBJ1-2 | NA | TRBV6-5 | CASSLRQGEGYTF | TGTGCCAGCAGTCTCCGACAGGGAGAGGGCTACACCTTC
NA | TRBJ2-7 | NA | TRBV2 | CATTGPVGSYEQYF | TGTGCCACAACAGGGCCCGTCGGCTCCTACGAGCAGTACTTC
TRBD2 | TRBJ2-7 | NA | TRBV4-2 | CASSPPSGSSYEQYF | TGTGCCAGCAGCCCCCCCAGCGGGAGCTCCTACGAGCAGTACTTC
TRBD2 | TRBJ2-3 | NA | TRBV7-2 | CASSFFGTRTDTQYF | TGTGCCAGCAGCTTTTTTGGGACTAGAACAGATACGCAGTATTTT
NA | TRBJ2-3 | NA | TRBV7-9 | CASSLFRAPRYRDTQYF | TGTGCCAGCAGCTTATTCAGGGCCCCACGATACAGAGATACGCAGTATTTT
TRBD1 | TRBJ2-5 | NA | TRBV7-2 | CASSTGGQQETQYF | TGTGCCAGCAGTACAGGGGGTCAACAAGAGACCCAGTACTTC
NA | TRBJ2-3 | NA | TRBV9 | CASGETGTDTQYF | TGTGCCAGCGGGGAGACGGGGACAGATACGCAGTATTTT
NA | TRBJ2-5 | NA | TRBV21-1 | CASSKDERLAGWRETQYF | TGTGCCAGCAGCAAAGATGAGAGACTAGCGGGTTGGCGAGAGACCCAGTACTTC
NA | TRBJ1-5 | NA | TRBV6-1 | CASSAPRGEESNQPQHF | TGTGCCAGCAGTGCGCCCCGGGGGGAGGAAAGCAATCAGCCCCAGCATTTT
NA | TRBJ2-5 | NA | TRBV7-8 | CASSFRGKKQETQYF | TGTGCCAGCAGCTTTAGGGGGAAAAAACAAGAGACCCAGTACTTC
NA | TRBJ2-3 | NA | TRBV5-1 | CASSLVRSTDTQYF | TGCGCCAGCAGCTTGGTCCGGAGCACAGATACGCAGTATTTT
NA | TRBJ1-1 | NA | TRBV30 | CAWSRTQNTEAFF | TGTGCCTGGAGTCGGACACAGAACACTGAAGCTTTCTTT
TRBD1 | TRBJ1-3 | few | TRBV2 | CASRAPRTGLYTIYF | TGTGCCAGCAGAGCACCCAGGACAGGGCTTTACACCATATATTTT
TRBD2 | TRBJ2-3 | NA | TRBV7-6 | CASSVRLAGDVDTQYF | TGTGCCAGCAGCGTGCGACTAGCGGGAGATGTAGATACGCAGTATTTT
NA | TRBJ2-1 | NA | TRBV7-2 | CASSLTSSPWVEQFF | TGTGCCAGCAGCCTCACTAGCTCCCCTTGGGTTGAGCAGTTCTTC
TRBD2 | TRBJ2-1 | NA | TRBV15 | CATSRDYGLAGHPSGNEQFF | TGTGCCACCAGCAGAGATTACGGACTAGCGGGACACCCCTCGGGCAATGAGCAGTTCTTC
NA | TRBJ1-5 | NA | TRBV6-1 | CASSEAVELGNQPQHF | TGTGCCAGCAGTGAAGCGGTGGAGCTTGGCAATCAGCCCCAGCATTTT
TRBD1 | TRBJ2-7 | few | TRBV28 | CASSGDTDRAAYEQYF | TGTGCCAGCAGTGGGGATACGGACAGGGCTGCCTACGAGCAGTACTTC
TRBD2 | TRBJ2-1 | NA | TRBV13 | CASSLGRRLADLAWSNEQFF | TGTGCCAGCAGCTTGGGGAGGAGACTAGCGGATCTGGCTTGGAGCAATGAGCAGTTCTTC
NA | TRBJ1-6 | NA | TRBV15 | CATSRERGYNSPLHF | TGTGCCACCAGCAGAGAGCGAGGGTATAATTCACCCCTCCACTTT
TRBD1 | TRBJ2-7 | NA | TRBV4-1 | CASSRLSWGQGTYEQYF | TGCGCCAGCAGCCGACTATCATGGGGACAGGGGACGTACGAGCAGTACTTC
NA | TRBJ1-6 | once | TRBV7-2 | CASSSNREWNSPLHF | TGTGCCAGCAGCTCAAACAGGGAGTGGAATTCACCCCTCCACTTT